The T cell receptor (beta chain) under discussion was sequenced for a study of radiotherapy plus CTLA-4 blockade in lung cancer. Study details: Among all patients, around 18% showed objective responses, while roughly 28% had disease control.

Patients in the study, people with chemo-refractory metastatic non-small-cell lung cancer, received focal radiation plus ipilimumab CTLA-4 blockade. Broader study findings: The best prediction of response reportedly came from early blood T cell clone dynamics, with interferon-beta. In blood, tumor-derived TCR clones expanded after radiotherapy plus ipilimumab.

Profiling relied on immunoSEQ multiplex PCR, and the TCRdb table lists in-frame clones only, not all of them. The table has roughly 90,000 clones, about 78% seen once; the top ten hold 3.5% to 4.5%. The CDR3 sequence is 13 residues long. V lost 1 base and J 3 bases, leaving 6 bases between the germline ends. Looked up from germline, CDR1 is SGHNT and CDR2 is YENEEA. As to this clone: Its specificity is not known.

The receptor's source is a human donor with non-small cell lung cancer who had a partial response to radiotherapy plus ipilimumab. Some clones in this sample may be carry-over from other donors' samples. The chain is built from TRBV11-3 and TRBJ1-1, with a weak D call TRBD1 (6 bases). The sequenced sample was peripheral blood, obtained from a patient treated with radiotherapy plus ipilimumab. The CDR3, as DNA: TGTGCCAGCAGCTTAGCAGGGGACACTGAAGCTTTCTTT. Translated: CASSLAGDTEAFF. The full variable domain, completed using reference TRBV11-3 and TRBJ1-1, is EAGVVQSPRYKIIEKKQPVAFWCNPISGHNTLYWYLQNLGQGPELLIRYENEEAVDDSQLPKDRFSAERLKGVDSTLKIQPAELGDSAVYLCASSLAGDTEAFFGQGTRLTVV.